In this sample, the clone carrying this T cell receptor beta chain turned up many times. As yet, its antigen is unknown. This record comes from a study of metastatic and nonmetastatic thyroid tumors. Study in general: The study looked at repertoires side by side in blood and in tumor or nodule tissue from malignant and benign thyroid patients.

Original methodology: The study built a papillary thyroid cancer distant-metastasis classifier from CDR3 differences across clinicopathological groups. TCRdb reanalyzed the PCR reads with MiXCR. The V and J calls follow TCRdb's processing rather than the paper's. The table includes around 20,000 clones, about 22% detected once. Before thyroid surgery, none of the patients had received any treatment. Per germline, CDR1 SGHRS and CDR2 YFSETQ. The CDR3 length is 15 residues. The V segment lost 1 base and the J segment 6 bases; nucleotides outside the gene matches: 4. Regarding the study as a whole: Significantly higher TCR beta diversity was reportedly seen in malignant thyroid tumors than benign nodules, in blood and tumor.

The V and J genes are TRBV5-1 and TRBJ2-1; 10 bases line up with TRBD2. The sequenced material came from tumor tissue. The source is a female donor with papillary thyroid cancer or a benign thyroid nodule (not recorded which). Some clones in this sample may be carry-over from other donors' samples. The CDR3 nucleotides are TGCGCCAGCAGCTTGAGAGCGGGAGGGGGCAATGAGCAGTTCTTC. This translates into CASSLRAGGGNEQFF.